This TCR beta chain was profiled in a study of control samples from healthy donors and cancer patients. Here immunoSEQ multiplex PCR was the method, and the copy in TCRdb shows in-frame clones only, minus some. This sample yields some 140,000 clones, of which 70% to 90% are seen a single time; 8% to 9.5% belongs to the top ten. The CDR3 consists of 15 residues. In germline, CDR1 is SEHNR, CDR2 FQNEAQ (reference sequence). V was clipped by 5 bases and J by 10 bases; unmatched bases: 6. The sequence was collected from a woman aged 30 to 39 in good health. The V call is TRBV7-9, the J call TRBJ2-1; 15 positions match TRBD2. The sequenced sample consisted of blood. The CDR3 protein is CASSGGLAGGHEQFF. For the CDR3, the DNA is TGTGCCAGCAGCGGGGGACTAGCGGGAGGTCACGAGCAGTTCTTC.